The 8 T cell receptor beta chains listed next were all sequenced from one sample in a study of graft-versus-host responses after intestinal transplantation. Generated by immunoSEQ multiplex PCR, the TCRdb table keeps only in-frame clones and is missing some. The table shows about 59,000 clones, with roughly 93% occurring only once. Their recognized antigens are unknown. The source was unstimulated CD4+ T cells sorted from spleen or lymph node cells, collected before transplant. The source of these receptors is a human donor who was the organ donor for an intestinal transplant.

The gene calls are TRBV14 and TRBJ1-4; no reliable D call. Trimming removed 5 bases from V and 8 bases from J, with 9 bases in between. This CDR3 is 12 amino acids long. CDR1 and CDR2 (germline): SGHDN, FVKESK. CDR3 residues: CASSKMREKLFF. The CDR3 DNA is TGTGCCAGCAGCAAAATGAGGGAAAAACTGTTTTTT. Filled out from reference TRBV14 and TRBJ1-4, the complete variable domain reads EAGVTQFPSHSVIEKGQTVTLRCDPISGHDNLYWYRRVMGKEIKFLLHFVKESKQDESGMPNNRFLAERTGGTYSTLKVQPAELEDSGVYFCASSKMREKLFFGSGTQLSVL.

This chain connects TRBV7-9 to TRBJ2-5; 7 bases line up with TRBD1. Looked up from germline, CDR1 is SEHNR and CDR2 is FQNEAQ (reference sequence). After removal of 5 bases from V and 5 bases from J, the junction contained 8 bases not matched to a gene. This CDR3 region has 14 residues. The CDR3 loop reads CASSLGTDWETQYF. Written as DNA, the CDR3 is TGTGCCAGCAGCCTCGGGACAGATTGGGAGACCCAGTACTTC.

The chain uses TRBV4-1 and TRBJ2-2; D call uncertain. This CDR3 has 13 amino acids. Germline values: CDR1 MGHRA, CDR2 YSYEKL. The ends were cut back, 4 bases at V and 7 bases at J, with 10 bases in the middle. CDR3 DNA sequence: TGCGCCAGCAGCCCGTCAGAGGTCGGGGAGCTGTTTTTT. Its translation is CASSPSEVGELFF.

The rearrangement joins TRBV5-1 to TRBJ1-3; 10 positions match TRBD1. Trimming took 0 bases from V and 4 from J; bases not matched to a gene: 1. This CDR3 region has 15 residues. Germline V gives CDR1 SGHRS, CDR2 YFSETQ. The CDR3 spells CASSLGDRGGNTIYF. The CDR3 coding sequence is TGCGCCAGCAGCTTGGGGGACAGGGGAGGAAACACCATATATTTT.

Concerning this clone: The same CDR3 also results from other DNA sequences found in this sample. J is TRBJ2-5 and V is TRBV4-2, with TRBD2 identical over 9 bases. Trimming at V came to 1 base and at J to 2 bases, leaving 5 bases not matched to a gene. Germline loops: CDR1 LGHNA, CDR2 YNFKEQ. CDR3 length: 16 residues. This CDR3 is CASSQGPGLAQETQYF. The CDR3 nucleotides are TGTGCCAGCAGCCAAGGTCCGGGACTAGCACAAGAGACCCAGTACTTC.

V gene TRBV14 combines with J gene TRBJ1-2; 7 bases are shared with TRBD1. Trimming at V came to 4 bases and at J to 4 bases, leaving 3 bases not matched to a gene. Germline V gene lookup returns CDR1 SGHDN and CDR2 FVKESK. There are 13 residues in the CDR3. This CDR3 is CASSPDRIYGYTF. The DNA for the CDR3 is TGTGCCAGCAGCCCGGACAGGATCTATGGCTACACCTTC.

V and J are TRBV20-1 and TRBJ2-3; no firm D call. The ends were cut back, 5 bases at V and 6 bases at J, with 6 bases in the middle. The germline CDR1 and CDR2 sequences are DFQATT and SNEGSKA (reference sequence). The CDR3 has 10 residues. DNA for the CDR3: TGCAGTGCTCACGAGGATACGCAGTATTTT. It encodes CSAHEDTQYF.

V usage is TRBV7-2 and J usage is TRBJ2-1; 14 nucleotides agree with TRBD2. Trimming removed 1 base from V and 3 bases from J; junction bases left unmatched: 8. The CDR3 loop spans 19 amino acids. From germline, CDR1 is SGHTA and CDR2 FQGNSA. CDR3 DNA: TGTGCCAGCAGCTTAGGTAGACTAGCGGGGGGGCCCATCTACAATGAGCAGTTCTTC. As protein: CASSLGRLAGGPIYNEQFF.